The rows below give T cell receptor beta chains drawn from one sample of a study of graft-versus-host responses after intestinal transplantation. Their antigens are not known. Assay: immunoSEQ multiplex PCR; the TCRdb copy retains only in-frame clones and omits some. The table lists more than 60,000 clones, 90% of them singletons, with about 1.3% in the top ten. The source material was unstimulated CD8+ T cells sorted from spleen or lymph node cells, sampled before intestinal transplant. The receptors stem from a human donor who received an intestinal transplant. Each CDR3 is given with its conserved first and last residue. A D gene is named only where the DNA matches it firmly. Not every row has a clone size; where given, it reads once, few, many or a size class.

>TRBV4-2|TRBJ1-5|NA|TRBD1
TGTGCCAGCAGCCAACGACAGGGTAGCAATCAGCCCCAGCATTTT
CASSQRQGSNQPQHF
>TRBV7-7|TRBJ2-1|NA|NA
TGTGCTAGCAGCCCACAGGCTAGCTCCTACAATGAGCAGTTCTTC
CASSPQASSYNEQFF
>TRBV5-6|TRBJ1-2|NA|NA
TGTGCCAGCAGCTTGGGTCGGTATGAGAACTATGGCTACACCTTC
CASSLGRYENYGYTF
>TRBV4-2|TRBJ2-7|NA|TRBD2
TGTGCCAGCAGCCAAGGGACTAGCTACGAGCAGTACTTC
CASSQGTSYEQYF
>TRBV9|TRBJ1-1|NA|TRBD1
TGTGCCAGCAGCGAGGGGACAGGAGATGAAGCTTTCTTT
CASSEGTGDEAFF
>TRBV7-9|TRBJ1-2|NA|NA
TGTGCCAGCAGCCCCTGGACAGACGTCTATGGCTACACCTTC
CASSPWTDVYGYTF
>TRBV28|TRBJ1-5|NA|TRBD1
TGTGCCAGCAGTGACAGGGGGTTTAGTCAGCCCCAGCATTTT
CASSDRGFSQPQHF
>TRBV9|TRBJ2-3|NA|NA
TGTGCCAGCACCAGCGGGCGGGCGACAGATACGCAGTATTTT
CASTSGRATDTQYF
>TRBV21-1|TRBJ1-4|NA|NA
TGTGCCAGCAGCTCAACCGGACAGCCTAATGAAAAACTGTTTTTT
CASSSTGQPNEKLFF
>TRBV11-2|TRBJ2-7|NA|NA
TGTGCCAGCAGCTTAGAACACCTCTCCTACGAGCAGTACTTC
CASSLEHLSYEQYF
>TRBV4-1|TRBJ2-3|NA|NA
TGCGCCAGCAGCCAAGAGGGCCCCCAGGGGCGAGGGGCAGATACGCAGTATTTT
CASSQEGPQGRGADTQYF
>TRBV5-6|TRBJ2-7|NA|NA
TGTGCCAGCAGCTTGGGCAGGGCCTACGAGCAGTACTTC
CASSLGRAYEQYF
>TRBV5-1|TRBJ2-3|NA|TRBD2
TGCGCCAGCAGCCCAACGCAACCGGGACTAGCGGGGGGCCCCGCCGATACGCAGTATTTT
CASSPTQPGLAGGPADTQYF
>TRBV9|TRBJ2-1|NA|NA
TGTGCCAGCAGCGACCAGGGTAGCAATGAGCAGTTCTTC
CASSDQGSNEQFF
>TRBV19|TRBJ2-7|NA|NA
TGTGCCAGTACTCCCGGGGTCGGGACCTACGAGCAGTACTTC
CASTPGVGTYEQYF
>TRBV19|TRBJ1-1|once|NA
TGTGCCAGTAGTATCGGGTGGACTGAAGCTTTCTTT
CASSIGWTEAFF
>TRBV12-5|TRBJ1-6|NA|NA
TGTGCTAGTGGTTTGCAAAGCTCACCCCTCCACTTT
CASGLQSSPLHF
>TRBV7-2|TRBJ2-7|NA|NA
TGTGCCAGCAGCTTGGCTAGCCAGGCCTACGAGCAGTACTTC
CASSLASQAYEQYF
>TRBV5-6|TRBJ2-7|few|NA
TGTGCCAGCAGCGAGGGCGGGCCCTCCTACGAGCAGTACTTC
CASSEGGPSYEQYF
>TRBV4-1|TRBJ2-7|few|NA
TGCGCCAGCAGCCAAGCGCAGGGGCTGAGCGACGAGCAGTACTTC
CASSQAQGLSDEQYF
>TRBV2|TRBJ1-1|NA|NA
TGTGCCAGCAAGACGACAGCCGAAGCTTTCTTT
CASKTTAEAFF
>TRBV5-4|TRBJ1-6|NA|NA
TGTGCCAGCAGCTCGGTTAATTCACCCCTCCACTTT
CASSSVNSPLHF
>TRBV9|TRBJ2-6|NA|NA
TGTGCCAGCAGCGGGACCCGACAGCCTGGGGCCAACGTCCTGACTTTC
CASSGTRQPGANVLTF
>TRBV7-9|TRBJ2-1|NA|NA
TGTGCCAGCAGCTTGGGGGGGCTGAATGAGCAGTTCTTC
CASSLGGLNEQFF
>TRBV5-1|TRBJ1-5|once|NA
TGCGCCAGCAGCCCGGGGGGGATGAGCAATCAGCCCCAGCATTTT
CASSPGGMSNQPQHF
>TRBV27|TRBJ2-1|NA|NA
TGTGCCAGCAGTTTTGGAGCCCCCCTCGATGAGCAGTTCTTC
CASSFGAPLDEQFF
>TRBV29-1|TRBJ2-3|NA|TRBD1
TGCAGCGTTGCCACAGGGGCTGGGATCCCAGATACGCAGTATTTT
CSVATGAGIPDTQYF